This T cell receptor (beta chain) was identified in a study of human CD4 T cells and Enterobacteriaceae (TCRdb year 2020). General study outcomes and caveats: The reactivity of ex vivo clonotypes was inferred solely through the matching of nucleotide sequences to CFSE-low cultures from the same donors. Ex vivo, broadly cross-reactive clonotypes were observed to appear more expanded than specific clonotypes, with about 55% of the 19 and most of the roughly 35 being found within the top 5%.

On a FACSAria III, memory CD4+ T cells were FACS-sorted to over 95% purity, defined as all CD4+ cells except CD45RA+CCR7+CD95- naive cells. Blood from healthy donors came from blood donation centers in Switzerland. Positive selection with CD4 and CD14 magnetic microbeads was used to enrich total CD4+ T cells and monocytes. CD8+, CD14+, CD16+, CD56+, CD19+ and CD25-bright cells were excluded prior to sorting. To assess in vivo expansion of bacteria-reactive clonotypes, total memory CD4+ T cells from a couple of blood donors were sequenced directly ex vivo. Ficoll-Paque Plus was used to isolate peripheral blood mononuclear cells from donor blood. As to this clone: Its antigen has not been determined. No much larger clonotype is one base removed from it; base qualities were not supplied.

Deep-level sequencing was performed on ex vivo total memory CD4+ samples, with a detection sensitivity of one cell in 200,000. The QIAamp DNA Micro Kit was used to extract genomic DNA from cell pellets, and the quantity and purity of the genomic DNA were checked by spectrophotometry. Amplification of TCR Vbeta CDR3 regions was performed with the immunoSEQ multiplex PCR assay. The Illumina HiSeq platform was used to sequence the amplicons. The retrieved sequences were 87 nucleotides in length and included the CDR3 region. On the study's bioinformatics: Each unique productive TCR Vbeta nucleotide sequence counted as a clonotype and was quantified by productive template frequency from ImmunoSEQ Analyzer V3.0. A threshold set at the top 5th percentile of each frequency-ranked repertoire was used to define expanded clonotypes. The R package fossil was used to compute repertoire overlap as Chao-Jaccard, and the R package MASS was used to visualize the overlap by nonmetric multidimensional scaling. TCRdb retrieved this table from immuneACCESS and kept in-frame rearrangements only. Not all clones are present; in checked studies, unresolved V genes account for under half, and no reason is known for the remainder. The V and J calls and clone size come from that table; D and trimming were worked out from the DNA. In all, the sample holds tens of thousands of clones, and 82% of those were seen once. The ten largest clones represent 1.5% to 2% of the sample.

The CDR3 measures 13 amino acids from cysteine to phenylalanine. This entry keeps only the CDR3 DNA: 39 bases, framed from base 1. The germline ends are 8 bases apart after V is trimmed by 1 base and J by 4 bases. The germline V gene specifies SGDLS as CDR1 and YYNGEE as CDR2. The chain is made from TRBV9 and TRBJ2-5; the D gene is unclear. The sequence was collected from a human donor in good health. The specimen was memory CD4+ T cells from blood. This specimen's cell subset or site label, interpreted: total memory CD4 T cells sorted directly ex vivo, unstimulated. The CDR3 protein sequence reads: CASSVRLGETQYF. The DNA reads as follows: TGTGCCAGCAGCGTAAGGTTAGGAGAGACCCAGTACTTC. The full variable domain, with segments outside the CDR3 supplied by the reference TRBV9 and TRBJ2-5 proteins, appears as DSGVTQTPKHLITATGQRVTLRCSPRSGDLSVYWYQQSLDQGLQFLIQYYNGEERAKGNILERFSAQQFPDLHSELNLSSLELGDSALYFCASSVRLGETQYFGPGTRLLVL.